This T cell receptor beta chain was sequenced during a study of T cell changes during pregnancy in multiple sclerosis. Trimming cost V 5 bases and J 1 base; bases outside gene matches: 2. This CDR3 is 13 amino acids long. The germline V gene has CDR1 LNHDA and CDR2 SQIVND (reference sequence). The method was immunoSEQ multiplex PCR; TCRdb's version includes in-frame clones alone and lacks a portion of them. Seen here are around 50,000 clones, about 90% observed once, and the top ten hold roughly 0.2%. The chain combines TRBV19 with TRBJ2-7; 7 bases fit TRBD2. The sequencing used CD4+ T cells from peripheral blood mononuclear cells, collected in the second trimester of pregnancy. The receptor's source is a female donor with multiple sclerosis, enrolled in a pregnancy study. The CDR3 coding sequence is TGTGCCAGTAGTGTCGGGGGGTCCTACGAGCAGTACTTC. Translation: CASSVGGSYEQYF.